This T cell receptor (beta chain) was retrieved from a study of cytomegalovirus exposure and HLA in healthy donors. PCR primers comprised 60 Vbeta and 13 Jbeta primers. The table came from immunoSEQ multiplex PCR; TCRdb's copy has only in-frame clones and leaves some out. This sample has fewer than 250,000 clones, with over 75% found just once. This clone appeared a single time. Antigen: not known. The junction departs from germline at one end; a sequencing error may be responsible. Findings of the study overall: The study labeled 150 to 200 TCR beta chains cytomegalovirus-associated. TCR association rates varied by HLA locus in a later analysis, with DRB1 highest and HLA-C lowest.

The sequence came from a woman between 50 and 59 years old in good health and CMV-seropositive. Sequencing was performed on PBMCs.

The CDR3 spells CSSSNSTGGNEKLFF. The CDR3 nucleotides read TGTTCCAGCAGCAATTCGACAGGGGGTAATGAAAAACTGTTTTTT. The rearrangement joins TRBV7-9 to TRBJ1-4; 9 nucleotides line up with TRBD1. Germline lookup yields CDR1 SEHNR and CDR2 FQNEAQ (reference sequence). The CDR3 spans 15 residues. Drawing the rest from reference TRBV7-9 and TRBJ1-4, the complete variable domain is DTGVSQNPRHKITKRGQNVTFRCDPISEHNRLYWYRQTLGQGPEFLTYFQNEAQLEKSRLLSDRFSAERPKGSFSTLEIQRTEQGDSAMYLCSSSNSTGGNEKLFFGSGTQLSVL.